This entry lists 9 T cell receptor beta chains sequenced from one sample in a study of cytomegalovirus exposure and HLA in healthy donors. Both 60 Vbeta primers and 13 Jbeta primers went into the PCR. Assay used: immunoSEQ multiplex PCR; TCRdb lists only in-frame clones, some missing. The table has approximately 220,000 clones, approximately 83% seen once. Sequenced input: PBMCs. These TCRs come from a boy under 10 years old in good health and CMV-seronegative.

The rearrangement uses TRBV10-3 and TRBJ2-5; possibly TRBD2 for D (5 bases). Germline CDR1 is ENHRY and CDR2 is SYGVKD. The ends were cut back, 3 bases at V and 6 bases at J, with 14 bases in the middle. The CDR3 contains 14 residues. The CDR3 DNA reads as TGTGCCATCAGTGAATGGGTCGGAGGCCAGACCCAGTACTTC. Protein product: CAISEWVGGQTQYF.

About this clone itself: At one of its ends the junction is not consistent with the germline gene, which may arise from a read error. CDR3 protein: CSSSLDTQGNYGYTF. The DNA of the CDR3 is TGTTCCAGCAGCTTAGATACCCAGGGAAACTATGGCTACACCTTC. The chain couples TRBV7-9 to TRBJ1-2, with D perhaps TRBD1 (5 bases). CDR1 is SEHNR, CDR2 FQNEAQ, per germline (reference sequence). CDR3 size: 15 residues.

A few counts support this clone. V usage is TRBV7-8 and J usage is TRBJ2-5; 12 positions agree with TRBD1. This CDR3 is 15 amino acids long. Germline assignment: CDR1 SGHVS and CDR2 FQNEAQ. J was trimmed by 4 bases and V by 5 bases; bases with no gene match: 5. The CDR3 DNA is TGTGCCAGCAGCCCATGGGGACAGGGGGCAGAGACCCAGTACTTC. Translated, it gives CASSPWGQGAETQYF.

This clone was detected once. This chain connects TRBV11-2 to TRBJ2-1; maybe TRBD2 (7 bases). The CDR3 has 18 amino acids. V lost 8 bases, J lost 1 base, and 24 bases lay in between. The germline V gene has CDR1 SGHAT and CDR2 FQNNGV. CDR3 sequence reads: CASLGQGREGGSYNEQFF. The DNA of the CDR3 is TGTGCCAGCTTGGGGCAGGGGAGGGAGGGAGGGTCCTACAATGAGCAGTTCTTC.

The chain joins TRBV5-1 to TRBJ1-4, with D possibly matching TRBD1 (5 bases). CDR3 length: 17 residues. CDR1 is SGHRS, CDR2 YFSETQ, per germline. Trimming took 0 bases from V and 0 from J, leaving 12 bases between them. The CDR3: CASSLAEGLATNEKLFF. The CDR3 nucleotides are TGCGCCAGCAGCTTGGCCGAGGGACTTGCAACTAATGAAAAACTGTTTTTT.

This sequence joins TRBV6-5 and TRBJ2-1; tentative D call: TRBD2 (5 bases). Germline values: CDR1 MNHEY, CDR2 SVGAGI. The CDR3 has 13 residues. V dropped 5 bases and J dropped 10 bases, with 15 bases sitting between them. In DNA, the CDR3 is TGTGCCAGCAGTCACCCCACTAGGAACGAGCAGTTCTTC. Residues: CASSHPTRNEQFF.

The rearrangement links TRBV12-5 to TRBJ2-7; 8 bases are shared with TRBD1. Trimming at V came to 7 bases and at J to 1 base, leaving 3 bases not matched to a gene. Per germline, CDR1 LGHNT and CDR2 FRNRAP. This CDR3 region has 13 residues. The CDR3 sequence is CASAQGDSYEQYF. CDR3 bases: TGTGCTAGTGCACAGGGGGATTCCTACGAGCAGTACTTC.

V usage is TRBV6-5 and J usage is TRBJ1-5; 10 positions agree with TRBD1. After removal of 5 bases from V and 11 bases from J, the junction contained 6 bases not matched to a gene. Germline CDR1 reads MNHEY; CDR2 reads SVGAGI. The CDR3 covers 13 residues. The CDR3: CASSDRGRGSQHF. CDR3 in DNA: TGTGCCAGCAGTGACAGGGGGCGAGGGTCCCAGCATTTT.

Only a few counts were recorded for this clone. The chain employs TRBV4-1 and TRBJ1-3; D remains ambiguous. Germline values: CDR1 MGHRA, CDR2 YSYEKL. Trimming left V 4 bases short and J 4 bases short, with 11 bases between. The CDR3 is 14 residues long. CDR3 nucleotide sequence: TGCGCCAGCAGCCGCGGAGAAGGAGGAAACACCATATATTTT. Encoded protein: CASSRGEGGNTIYF.